This is a list of T cell receptor beta chains from one sample in a study of OX40 agonist ivuxolimab in advanced cancers. Sequencing was performed with immunoSEQ multiplex PCR; in TCRdb, only in-frame clones are kept and a portion is missing. The sample holds some 90,000 clones, more than 70% seen once. This specimen was CD4+ or CD8+ T cells sorted from blood, taken in a trial of the OX40 agonist ivuxolimab. Receptor source: an adult with an advanced solid tumor such as melanoma, head and neck, liver or kidney cancer. CDR3s include the opening cysteine and the closing phenylalanine or tryptophan. Fields, in order: J gene, clone size, V gene, D gene, CDR3 length, CDR3 DNA, CDR3 protein. A D gene is named only where the DNA matches it firmly. Part of the rows lack a size; the others show once, few, many or a class for expanded clones.

>TRBJ2-1|.|TRBV5-1|TRBD2|14
TGCGCCAGTACTAGGGAGCGGGACGACAATGAGCAGTTCTTC
CASTRERDDNEQFF
>TRBJ1-1|.|TRBV28|.|14
TGTGCCAGCAGTTTACCGGGGCAGCCCACTGAAGCTTTCTTT
CASSLPGQPTEAFF
>TRBJ2-3|.|TRBV5-1|.|17
TGCGCCAGCAGCTTCACAAGCGGAGATGTAAGCACAGATACGCAGTATTTT
CASSFTSGDVSTDTQYF
>TRBJ1-5|.|TRBV5-1|TRBD1|14
TGCGCCAGCAGCCAGGACAGGCTCAATCAGCCCCAGCATTTT
CASSQDRLNQPQHF
>TRBJ2-7|few|TRBV7-8|.|15
TGTGCCAGCAGCTTAGCGGGGACGGTACGTGGCGAGCAGTACTTC
CASSLAGTVRGEQYF
>TRBJ2-7|.|TRBV28|.|14
TGTGCCAGCAGTTCTTGGCCGCTCTCCTACGAGCAGTACTTC
CASSSWPLSYEQYF
>TRBJ2-7|.|TRBV27|TRBD1|13
TGTGCCAGCAGTACCGACAGGGGCTACGAGCAGTACTTC
CASSTDRGYEQYF
>TRBJ2-3|many|TRBV4-2|TRBD2|19
TGTGCCAGCAGCCGGAAGGAGGCCACGGGAGGGCTTGTCACAGATACGCAGTATTTT
CASSRKEATGGLVTDTQYF
>TRBJ2-7|.|TRBV6-1|TRBD1|15
TGTGCCAGCAGTGTATCCGGGACAGGTCGCTACGAGCAGTACTTC
CASSVSGTGRYEQYF
>TRBJ2-2|.|TRBV9|.|14
TGTGCCAGCAGCGCCGGACAGAACACCGGGGAGCTGTTTTTT
CASSAGQNTGELFF
>TRBJ1-1|.|TRBV14|TRBD1|18
TGTGCCAGCAGCTCTCAAGAGGCCCCCTATAATTGGGACAGAGAAGCTTTCTTT
CASSSQEAPYNWDREAFF
>TRBJ1-1|.|TRBV18|.|15
TGTGCCAGCTCACCCACAGGGTCGACGAACACTGAAGCTTTCTTT
CASSPTGSTNTEAFF
>TRBJ1-2|.|TRBV5-3|.|15
TGTGCCAGAAGTCTGACGGAGCTCGCTAACTATGGCTACACCTTC
CARSLTELANYGYTF
>TRBJ2-2|.|TRBV7-2|.|13
TGTGCCAGCAGCCCAAGTTACACCGGGGAGCTGTTTTTT
CASSPSYTGELFF
>TRBJ1-2|.|TRBV6-6|TRBD1|12
TGTGCCAGCAACATGGAGGGGGCTGGCTACACCTTC
CASNMEGAGYTF
>TRBJ2-5|.|TRBV6-1|.|12
TGTGCCAGCAGTCTGGGCCGAGAGACCCAGTACTTC
CASSLGRETQYF
>TRBJ1-1|.|TRBV7-8|TRBD1|15
TGTGCCAGCAGCCGATCGGACAGGGTGAACACTGAAGCTTTCTTT
CASSRSDRVNTEAFF
>TRBJ1-2|.|TRBV15|TRBD1|14
TGTGCCACCAGCAGAGGGGACAGGGGCTATGGCTACACCTTC
CATSRGDRGYGYTF
>TRBJ2-3|.|TRBV29-1|.|12
TGCAGCCTTGGACTTGGCACAGATACGCAGTATTTT
CSLGLGTDTQYF
>TRBJ1-6|.|TRBV30|TRBD1|15
TGTGCCTGGAGTTACCGGGACAGGACTAATTCACCCCTCCACTTT
CAWSYRDRTNSPLHF
>TRBJ1-5|.|TRBV27|.|15
TGTGCCAGCAGTCCCTTGGAGGGTGGCAATCAGCCCCAGCATTTT
CASSPLEGGNQPQHF
>TRBJ2-4|.|TRBV27|.|13
TGTGCCAGCAAAGAAATAGCCAAAAACATTCAGTACTTC
CASKEIAKNIQYF
>TRBJ2-1|.|TRBV19|.|14
TGTGCCAGTAGTATGTCCCAGGGGTACAATGAGCAGTTCTTC
CASSMSQGYNEQFF
>TRBJ2-1|once|TRBV7-2|TRBD2|15
TGTGCCAGCAGCTTAGAAAGCGGGAGGGCCACTGAGCAGTTCTTC
CASSLESGRATEQFF
>TRBJ2-1|.|TRBV7-2|.|15
TGTGCCAGCAGCTTAGGTACTAGTCTGTACAATGAGCAGTTCTTC
CASSLGTSLYNEQFF
>TRBJ2-3|.|TRBV5-1|.|14
TGCGCCAGCAGCTCCGGCAGGGGGGATAATACGCAGTATTTT
CASSSGRGDNTQYF
>TRBJ1-1|once|TRBV30|.|13
TGTGCCTGGACAGCGACCAGCTACACTGAAGCTTTCTTT
CAWTATSYTEAFF
>TRBJ2-1|.|TRBV5-4|TRBD2|15
TGTGCCAGCAGCTTGGTGGGCGGGAGTGAAAATGAGCAGTTCTTC
CASSLVGGSENEQFF
>TRBJ1-1|.|TRBV15|.|15
TGTGCCACCAGCAGGGGGACGGAGGGATACACTGAAGCTTTCTTT
CATSRGTEGYTEAFF
>TRBJ1-2|.|TRBV6-5|.|16
TGTGCCAGCAGTTATAACGGCGGGGGGCCTAACTATGGCTACACCTTC
CASSYNGGGPNYGYTF
>TRBJ2-1|.|TRBV16|.|15
TGTGCCAGCAGCCAAGGGCTAGCAGTCGGGAATGAGCAGTTCTTC
CASSQGLAVGNEQFF
>TRBJ1-3|.|TRBV5-5|.|16
TGTGCCAGCAGCTTAAGTCTCGGCAGCTCTGGAAACACCATATATTTT
CASSLSLGSSGNTIYF
>TRBJ1-1|.|TRBV10-1|.|13
TGCGCCAGCAGGGAGGACAGCAACACTGAAGCTTTCTTT
CASREDSNTEAFF
>TRBJ2-3|.|TRBV27|.|15
TGTGCCAGCAGTCGAGCTGGGGCTAGCACAGATACGCAGTATTTT
CASSRAGASTDTQYF
>TRBJ1-5|.|TRBV2|.|13
TGTGCCAGCACGCAGGGCCGCAATCAGCCCCAGCATTTT
CASTQGRNQPQHF
>TRBJ2-3|once|TRBV10-1|TRBD2|16
TGCGCCAGCAGTGCGACTAGCGGCGCCGGGTCAGATACGCAGTATTTT
CASSATSGAGSDTQYF
>TRBJ2-2|.|TRBV29-1|TRBD1|13
TGCAGCGTAGAAAGGACAGGGTTCGGGGAGCTGTTTTTT
CSVERTGFGELFF
>TRBJ1-4|.|TRBV5-4|.|16
TGTGCCAGCAGCTCAAGAGATCCGGGACTCCCAGAAAAACTGTTTTTT
CASSSRDPGLPEKLFF
>TRBJ2-7|.|TRBV20-1|.|10
TGCAGTGCTAGAGCCTACGAGCAGTACTTC
CSARAYEQYF
>TRBJ1-1|.|TRBV10-2|.|13
TGCGCCAGCAGTGAAATGCTGAACACTGAAGCTTTCTTT
CASSEMLNTEAFF
>TRBJ2-1|.|TRBV7-8|.|11
TGTGTGGCGCGGAAATCCAATGAGCAGTTCTTC
CVARKSNEQFF
>TRBJ2-3|.|TRBV4-3|.|16
TGCGCCAGCAGCCAAGATGTGACAGCTAGCACAGATACGCAGTATTTT
CASSQDVTASTDTQYF
>TRBJ1-5|.|TRBV27|TRBD1|16
TGTGCCAGCCGACGCACGACAGGGGGGTATCATCAGCCCCAGCATTTT
CASRRTTGGYHQPQHF
>TRBJ2-1|.|TRBV6-6|TRBD2|14
TGTGCCAGCAAGAGACAGCGGGAGTCCCATGAGCAGTTCTTC
CASKRQRESHEQFF
>TRBJ2-1|.|TRBV7-9|TRBD2|17
TGTGCCAGCAGCTCATCTTCTAGCGGGAGTTCCTACAATGAGCAGTTCTTC
CASSSSSSGSSYNEQFF